One and the same sample provided the 24 T cell receptor beta chains below, sequenced in a study of OX40 agonist ivuxolimab in advanced cancers. Produced via immunoSEQ multiplex PCR; TCRdb's table is partial and in-frame only. The sample includes tens of thousands of clones, less than 95% seen only once; the top ten take over 12%. This sample comprised CD4+ or CD8+ T cells sorted from blood, obtained in a trial of the OX40 agonist ivuxolimab. These receptors were obtained from an adult with an advanced solid tumor such as melanoma, head and neck, liver or kidney cancer.

There are a few counts of this clone. This chain links TRBV30 with TRBJ2-3, with D tentatively TRBD1 (7 bases). The V end lost 8 bases, the J end lost 3 bases, and 15 bases lay between the germline ends. From germline, CDR1 is GTSNPN and CDR2 SVGIG (reference sequence). The CDR3 is made up of 13 amino acids. The DNA of the CDR3 is TGTGCCGGGCAGGGGGGACGGACAGATACGCAGTATTTT. It is translated as CAGQGGRTDTQYF.

In this sample, this clone turned up once. The chain carries TRBV5-1 and TRBJ2-2; no definite D call. V was cut by 0 bases and J by 5 bases, with 2 bases left in between. CDR3 size: 12 residues. Germline V gene data show CDR1 as SGHRS and CDR2 as YFSETQ. CDR3 DNA: TGCGCCAGCAGCTTGGAGACCGGGGAGCTGTTTTTT. Translating gives CASSLETGELFF.

The chain links TRBV28 to TRBJ2-1, with 7 bases that match TRBD2. Germline CDR1 and CDR2: MDHEN and SYDVKM. CDR3 length: 15 residues. V lost 5 bases and J lost 7; bases outside the gene matches: 11. CDR3 sequence (DNA): TGTGCCAGCAGTCAATCCGGGACTACCACAAATGAGCAGTTCTTC. This translates into CASSQSGTTTNEQFF.

This chain connects TRBV11-2 to TRBJ1-3; D gene uncertain. This CDR3 region has 13 residues. CDR1 and CDR2 from the germline V gene are SGHAT and FQNNGV. V shed 3 bases and J shed 8 bases, with 11 bases lying between them. CDR3 sequence (DNA): TGTGCCAGCAGCTTTTACGGTCCGGACACCATATATTTT. Amino acid sequence: CASSFYGPDTIYF. The variable domain in full, with the rest retrieved from reference TRBV11-2 and TRBJ1-3, is EAGVAQSPRYKIIEKRQSVAFWCNPISGHATLYWYQQILGQGPKLLIQFQNNGVVDDSQLPKDRFSAERLKGVDSTLKIQPAKLEDSAVYLCASSFYGPDTIYFGEGSWLTVV.

The rearrangement links TRBV11-3 to TRBJ2-3; D is tentatively TRBD1 or TRBD2 (5 bases each). V lost 6 bases and J lost 9, with 19 bases in between. The CDR3 contains 14 residues. Germline V gene sequence: CDR1 SGHNT, CDR2 YENEEA. CDR3 DNA: TGTGCCAGCAGGGGGACGGGGCCTGACCGGACGCAGTATTTT. It yields the protein CASRGTGPDRTQYF.

This clone was seen once. This rearrangement joins TRBV4-2 to TRBJ2-7; 8 bases line up with TRBD2. The CDR3 has 12 residues. Trimming removed 4 bases from V and 5 bases from J; junction bases left unmatched: 1. The V gene's germline CDR1 is LGHNA and CDR2 YNFKEQ. As DNA, the CDR3 is TGTGCCAGCAGCCTCGGGGGGGACGAGCAGTACTTC. Translated, it gives CASSLGGDEQYF.

The chain combines TRBV28 with TRBJ2-7; D may match TRBD1 or TRBD2 (5 bases each). Trimming removed 3 bases at V and 9 bases at J, with 15 bases between. This CDR3 is built from 13 residues. CDR1 MDHEN and CDR2 SYDVKM come from the germline V gene. CDR3 DNA: TGTGCCAGCAGTTTCCCGGGGCCGGGGATGCAGTACTTC. Its protein is CASSFPGPGMQYF.

This chain links TRBV9 with TRBJ2-7; possibly TRBD2 for D (6 bases). V was shortened by 0 bases and J by 6 bases, with 13 bases between the two germline ends. CDR3 length: 14 residues. Germline V gene lookup returns CDR1 SGDLS and CDR2 YYNGEE. In nucleotides, the CDR3 is TGTGCCAGCAGCGTAGGTGCGGGAAGGGGCGAGCAGTACTTC. Translation: CASSVGAGRGEQYF.

This chain links TRBV28 with TRBJ2-1; weak D call: TRBD2 (6 bases). Trimming removed 5 bases at V and 4 bases at J, with 12 bases between. The CDR3 runs to 14 residues. The germline V gene encodes CDR1 MDHEN and CDR2 SYDVKM. CDR3 in amino acids: CASSPSTRYNEQFF. CDR3 DNA: TGTGCCAGCAGTCCGTCGACTAGGTACAATGAGCAGTTCTTC.

The chain recombines TRBV29-1 with TRBJ1-2; the D gene is possibly TRBD1 (5 bases). Trimming removed 7 bases from V and 1 base from J, with 10 bases in between. Per the germline V gene, CDR1 is SQVTM and CDR2 is ANQGSEA. There are 12 residues in the CDR3. Here the CDR3 reads CSGSGGNYGYTF. The CDR3 nucleotides read TGCAGCGGGAGCGGGGGTAACTATGGCTACACCTTC.

The chain joins TRBV6-6 to TRBJ2-7; tentatively, D is TRBD1 (6 bases). V shed 0 bases and J shed 3 bases, with 9 bases lying between them. Germline V gene data show CDR1 as MNHNY and CDR2 as SVGAGI (reference sequence). This CDR3 region has 14 residues. CDR3 sequence (DNA): TGTGCCAGCAGTTACTCGATGGACAGCTACGAGCAGTACTTC. Residues: CASSYSMDSYEQYF.

The chain recombines TRBV10-3 with TRBJ2-1; D may be TRBD2 (5 bases). Trimming removed 0 bases at V and 2 bases at J, with 11 bases between. There are 16 residues in the CDR3. Germline CDR1 reads ENHRY; CDR2 reads SYGVKD. This CDR3 is CAISESMAGTYNEQFF. The CDR3 nucleotides are TGTGCCATCAGTGAGTCGATGGCGGGCACCTACAATGAGCAGTTCTTC.

The CDR3 protein is CASSSSGASTDTQYF. For the CDR3, the DNA is TGTGCCAGCAGCTCATCAGGGGCTAGCACAGATACGCAGTATTTT. The chain links TRBV11-3 to TRBJ2-3, with D maybe TRBD1 (6 bases). The CDR3 is 15 residues long. V was shortened by 4 bases and J by 0 bases, with 11 bases between the two germline ends. Per the germline V gene, CDR1 is SGHNT and CDR2 is YENEEA. Full variable domain (rest looked up from reference TRBV11-3 and TRBJ2-3): EAGVVQSPRYKIIEKKQPVAFWCNPISGHNTLYWYLQNLGQGPELLIRYENEEAVDDSQLPKDRFSAERLKGVDSTLKIQPAELGDSAVYLCASSSSGASTDTQYFGPGTRLTVL.

V gene TRBV12-5 combines with J gene TRBJ2-1, with D perhaps TRBD1 (6 bases). Trimming left V 3 bases short and J 0 bases short, with 15 bases between. CDR1 and CDR2 (germline): LGHNT, FRNRAP. CDR3 length: 17 residues. CDR3 coding DNA: TGTGCTAGTGGTTTTAAGCCAGGACAGAACTCCTACAATGAGCAGTTCTTC. Translating it yields CASGFKPGQNSYNEQFF.

This rearrangement joins TRBV28 to TRBJ2-7, with D maybe TRBD2 (7 bases). Germline V gives CDR1 MDHEN, CDR2 SYDVKM. There are 16 residues in the CDR3. V lost 6 bases and J 3 bases, leaving 21 bases between the germline ends. DNA for the CDR3: TGTGCCAGCAGCACCCCCCAGGGGCGGGAGCGCTACGAGCAGTACTTC. It is translated as CASSTPQGRERYEQYF.

V usage is TRBV5-6 and J usage is TRBJ2-7; D perhaps matches TRBD1 (6 bases). The V end was cut by 3 bases, the J end by 2 bases, with 15 bases between. CDR1 and CDR2 (germline): SGHDT, YYEEEE. This CDR3 comprises 15 residues. The CDR3 reads CASSSELQGPYEQYF. CDR3 DNA: TGTGCCAGCAGCTCCGAACTACAGGGCCCCTACGAGCAGTACTTC. Using reference TRBV5-6 and TRBJ2-7 for the parts outside the CDR3, the full variable domain is DAGVTQSPTHLIKTRGQQVTLRCSPKSGHDTVSWYQQALGQGPQFIFQYYEEEERQRGNFPDRFSGHQFPNYSSELNVNALLLGDSALYLCASSSELQGPYEQYFGPGTRLTVT.

The chain recombines TRBV27 with TRBJ1-1; the D gene is possibly TRBD1 (5 bases). Trimming took 0 bases from V and 0 from J, leaving 8 bases between them. The CDR3 runs 15 residues. Germline V lookup: CDR1 MNHEY, CDR2 SMNVEV (reference sequence). This CDR3 reads CASSLSRTMNTEAFF. DNA for the CDR3: TGTGCCAGCAGTTTATCGAGGACAATGAACACTGAAGCTTTCTTT.

J is TRBJ2-1 and V is TRBV28; D unclear. Germline V gene data show CDR1 as MDHEN and CDR2 as SYDVKM. V was clipped by 3 bases and J by 0 bases, with 9 bases between them. The CDR3 runs 15 residues. This CDR3 reads CASSFLSSSYNEQFF. The DNA for the CDR3 is TGTGCCAGCAGTTTCCTCTCGAGCTCCTACAATGAGCAGTTCTTC.

CDR3 sequence: CASSSSLTQADTQYF. In nucleotides, the CDR3 is TGTGCCAGCAGCTCTTCTTTAACCCAGGCAGATACGCAGTATTTT. The V and J genes are TRBV7-9 and TRBJ2-3; the D is unclear. The CDR3 length is 15 residues. Germline CDR1 reads SEHNR; CDR2 reads FQNEAQ (reference sequence). V was trimmed by 4 bases and J by 4 bases, leaving 15 bases between them. Together with reference TRBV7-9 and TRBJ2-3, the CDR3 gives the full variable domain: DTGVSQNPRHKITKRGQNVTFRCDPISEHNRLYWYRQTLGQGPEFLTYFQNEAQLEKSRLLSDRFSAERPKGSFSTLEIQRTEQGDSAMYLCASSSSLTQADTQYFGPGTRLTVL.

This chain uses TRBV5-4 with TRBJ2-1, with TRBD2 identical over 7 bases. The CDR3 length is 16 residues. Trimming removed 0 bases from V and 7 bases from J; junction bases left unmatched: 10. CDR1 and CDR2 from the germline V gene are SGHNT and YYREEE (reference sequence). The CDR3 DNA reads TGTGCCAGCAGCTTGGGGGGCGGGAGACCGAATAATGAGCAGTTCTTC. Residues: CASSLGGGRPNNEQFF.

V gene TRBV19 combines with J gene TRBJ2-7, with D unclear. This CDR3 has 14 residues. The germline V and J ends were trimmed by 3 bases and 3 bases, with 12 bases remaining between them. CDR1 is LNHDA, CDR2 SQIVND, per germline (reference sequence). The CDR3 is CASSIGSPLYEQYF. The CDR3 DNA follows: TGTGCCAGTAGTATCGGTTCCCCACTCTACGAGCAGTACTTC.

The chain combines TRBV18 with TRBJ2-6, with no clear D. CDR1 is KGHSH and CDR2 is LQKENI in the germline V gene. The CDR3 has 14 amino acids. V was clipped by 6 bases and J by 1 base, with 7 bases between them. The CDR3 loop reads CASSHESGANVLTF. CDR3 coding DNA: TGTGCCAGCTCCCACGAATCTGGGGCCAACGTCCTGACTTTC.

This clone came up once. V usage is TRBV28 and J usage is TRBJ2-7; D possibly matches TRBD1 or TRBD2 (5 bases each). This CDR3 spans 13 amino acids. The germline gives CDR1 MDHEN, CDR2 SYDVKM. V was cut by 3 bases and J by 2 bases, with 8 bases left in between. The CDR3 nucleotides read TGTGCCAGCAGTTTTACGGGGCCCTACGAGCAGTACTTC. Translating it yields CASSFTGPYEQYF.

The chain is built from TRBV28 and TRBJ1-3; D perhaps matches TRBD1 (5 bases). CDR3 length equals 14 residues. Looked up from germline, CDR1 is MDHEN and CDR2 is SYDVKM. V lost 3 bases, J lost 1 base, and 7 bases lay in between. In DNA form, the CDR3 reads TGTGCCAGCAGTTTGGGGGGATCTGGAAACACCATATATTTT. Its translation is CASSLGGSGNTIYF.